The source of this T cell receptor (beta chain) is a study of T cells in Graves' hyperthyroidism and ophthalmopathy. Study results and limitations: Ophthalmopathy was identified by the model a median about 6.8 months ahead of onset.

Germline V gives CDR1 WSHSY, CDR2 SAAADI. The J segment lost 3 bases and the V segment lost 6 bases, leaving 9 bases of the junction unmatched. The CDR3 is made up of 15 amino acids. A word on this clonotype: Its matching antigen is unknown.

Patients showing uncontrolled infection, other autoimmune disease, pregnancy or lactation were ineligible. About 10 ml of fresh peripheral blood supplied the PBMCs. Template material for amplifying TCR beta CDR3 regions consisted of RNA transcripts. Researchers ran a first-round RT-PCR on the TCR CDR3 using the HTBI primer set. TCRdb ran MiXCR on the multiplex PCR reads and lists one entry per CDR3 protein. Of around 690,000 distinct CDR3 sequences in the sample, 15% to 20% are singletons; the top ten hold 15%. Material for sequencing was blood. This TCR was sampled from a man in his fifties with Graves' hyperthyroidism. The genes are TRBV10-2 and TRBJ1-2; 8 nucleotides line up with TRBD1. The CDR3 DNA reads as TGCGCCAGCAGACCCGGACAGGGAGGAGACTATGGCTACACCTTC. This translates into CASRPGQGGDYGYTF.